This paragraph covers one TCR beta chain sequence. Its antigen is unidentified. The data were produced by immunoSEQ multiplex PCR, yet TCRdb's version contains in-frame clones alone and is incomplete. This table holds 150,000 or so clones, 85% to 95% found once. This specimen belongs to a study of T cell responses to AZD1222 COVID-19 vaccine. Broader study findings: Donors, mostly white British, included more females; clonal diversity was possibly underestimated.

The sample here was peripheral blood, taken 28 days after the second AZD1222 dose. The TCR was taken from an adult who received the AZD1222 COVID-19 vaccine.

The CDR3 spells CASSIYRNTEAFF. CDR3 bases: TGTGCCAGTAGTATCTACAGGAACACTGAAGCTTTCTTT. The chain links TRBV19 to TRBJ1-1, with D unresolved. Germline CDR1 reads LNHDA; CDR2 reads SQIVND (reference sequence). V dropped 3 bases and J dropped 1 base, with 6 bases sitting between them. This CDR3 has 13 amino acids.